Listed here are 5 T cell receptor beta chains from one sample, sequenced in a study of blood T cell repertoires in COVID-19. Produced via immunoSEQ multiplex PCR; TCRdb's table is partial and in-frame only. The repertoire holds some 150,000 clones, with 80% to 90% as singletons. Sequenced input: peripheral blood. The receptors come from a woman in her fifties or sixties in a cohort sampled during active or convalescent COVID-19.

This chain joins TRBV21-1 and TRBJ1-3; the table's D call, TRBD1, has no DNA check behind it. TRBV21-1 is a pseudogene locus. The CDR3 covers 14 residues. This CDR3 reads CALATSADGNTIYF. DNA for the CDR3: TGTGCCCTCGCGACATCGGCAGATGGAAACACCATATATTTT.

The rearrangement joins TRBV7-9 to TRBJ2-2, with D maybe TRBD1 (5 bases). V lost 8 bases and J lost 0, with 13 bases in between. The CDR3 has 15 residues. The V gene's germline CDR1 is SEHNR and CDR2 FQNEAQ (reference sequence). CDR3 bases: TGTGCCAGCCGAAAGGGGTCTGCGAACACCGGGGAGCTGTTTTTT. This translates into CASRKGSANTGELFF.

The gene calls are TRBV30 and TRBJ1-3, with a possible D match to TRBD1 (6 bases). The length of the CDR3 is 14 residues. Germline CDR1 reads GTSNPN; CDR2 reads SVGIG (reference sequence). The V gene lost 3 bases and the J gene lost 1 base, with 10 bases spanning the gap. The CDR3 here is CAWSLGTSGNTIYF. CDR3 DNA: TGTGCCTGGAGCCTCGGGACATCTGGAAACACCATATATTTT.

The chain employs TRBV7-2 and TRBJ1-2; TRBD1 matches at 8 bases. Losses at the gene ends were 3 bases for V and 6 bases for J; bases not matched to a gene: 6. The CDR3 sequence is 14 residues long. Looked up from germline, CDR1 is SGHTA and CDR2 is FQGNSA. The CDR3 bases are TGTGCCAGCAGCTTTGGGGACAGGATTGATGGCTACACCTTC. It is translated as CASSFGDRIDGYTF.

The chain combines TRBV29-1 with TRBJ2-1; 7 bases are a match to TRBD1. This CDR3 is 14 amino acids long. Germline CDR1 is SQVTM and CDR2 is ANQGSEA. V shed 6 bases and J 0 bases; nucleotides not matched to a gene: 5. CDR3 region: CSVGQQYSYNEQFF. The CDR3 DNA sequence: TGCAGCGTGGGACAGCAATACTCCTACAATGAGCAGTTCTTC.